A selection of T cell receptor beta chains follows, all from one sample in a study of neoadjuvant anti-PD-1 for oral cavity cancer. Repertoires were generated with immunoSEQ multiplex PCR, while TCRdb's copy carries only in-frame clones and drops some. The table lists about 14,000 clones, around 80% of them singletons. The sequencing here drew on PBMCs, taken after nivolumab (anti-PD-1) treatment. These receptors all stem from a person aged 35-79 years with oral cavity squamous cell carcinoma. Each CDR3 is given with its conserved first and last residue. A D gene is named only where the DNA matches it firmly. Size is stated for part of the rows, as once, few or many counts, or as a class when the clone is expanded.

>TRBJ2-5|TRBV9|.|.|15
CASSEVGLLQETQYF
>TRBJ2-3|TRBV30|.|.|13
CAWNPIFADTQYF
>TRBJ2-1|TRBV6-1|.|.|15
CASSEEQVINNEQFF
>TRBJ2-2|TRBV28|.|.|15
CASNRRPSGTGELFF
>TRBJ2-7|TRBV6-1|TRBD2|few|16
CASSEVVSGRSYEQYF
>TRBJ1-5|TRBV28|.|.|15
CASSSGQREYQPQHF
>TRBJ2-7|TRBV27|.|.|14
CASSFSQSGYEQYF
>TRBJ2-5|TRBV29-1|TRBD1|.|13
CSVVGTDYETQYF
>TRBJ1-3|TRBV15|.|.|15
CATSRDPSSGNTIYF
>TRBJ1-1|TRBV7-8|.|few|14
CASSFRTGNTEAFF
>TRBJ2-1|TRBV7-3|.|once|12
CASSSVGGEQFF
>TRBJ1-2|TRBV29-1|TRBD1|.|12
CSVWDRTYGYTF
>TRBJ2-3|TRBV5-1|.|.|14
CASSLAEVTDTQYF
>TRBJ1-6|TRBV5-4|.|few|16
CASSSDNQGFGSPLHF
>TRBJ2-5|TRBV7-8|.|.|15
CASSLVGAGRETQYF
>TRBJ2-1|TRBV27|TRBD2|.|15
CASSIWGEGYNEQFF
>TRBJ2-7|TRBV27|TRBD1|.|14
CASSSPGQGAEQYF
>TRBJ2-3|TRBV10-3|.|.|15
CAISESTGSADTQYF
>TRBJ1-2|TRBV5-6|TRBD1|.|14
CASSWGQISYGYTF
>TRBJ2-7|TRBV15|TRBD2|.|18
CATSRDRAGGPNSYEQYF
>TRBJ1-2|TRBV19|.|few|15
CASSMRDGQSGGYTF
>TRBJ2-1|TRBV19|TRBD2|.|15
CASSAGTSGGNEQFF
>TRBJ1-5|TRBV5-1|TRBD1|once|15
CASSATGTGVQPQHF
>TRBJ2-2|TRBV15|.|.|13
CATSRLGTGELFF
>TRBJ2-3|TRBV10-3|TRBD2|.|18
CAISEPSGAGGPTDTQYF
>TRBJ2-1|TRBV5-1|.|.|13
CASSLDLSREQFF
>TRBJ2-7|TRBV12-5|.|.|15
CASGLVLGALYEQYF
>TRBJ2-2|TRBV2|.|few|14
CASKGPVVTGELFF
>TRBJ2-5|TRBV11-3|.|.|15
CASSLGPGRLETQYF
>TRBJ1-3|TRBV30|.|.|13
CAWNPGSGNTIYF
>TRBJ2-1|TRBV4-2|.|large|17
CASSQDLLAFIYNEQFF
>TRBJ2-3|TRBV9|.|.|12
CASSVSTDTQYF
>TRBJ2-6|TRBV6-5|.|few|14
CASSQTVGANVLTF
>TRBJ1-1|TRBV10-2|TRBD1|.|15
CASSDGDRGRTEAFF
>TRBJ1-1|TRBV5-4|.|.|16
CASSLGGAEGLTEAFF
>TRBJ2-3|TRBV27|.|once|14
CASSLSLPTDTQYF
>TRBJ1-1|TRBV7-8|.|few|14
CASSFPLTTGEAFF
>TRBJ2-7|TRBV12-5|.|.|12
CASSPGGYEQYF
>TRBJ2-1|TRBV5-6|.|.|17
CASSLSWSWGGGNEQFF
>TRBJ2-4|TRBV19|TRBD1|.|16
CASSPRHGQGRYIQYF
>TRBJ2-2|TRBV7-9|TRBD1|.|15
CASSRQGTGAGELFF
>TRBJ1-4|TRBV5-1|.|.|14
CASSPGARDEKLFF
>TRBJ2-7|TRBV19|.|.|14
CASSARPGGVEQYF